This T cell receptor beta chain was sequenced during a study of CD8+ T cells in alopecia areata. Study in general: Patients took tofacitinib for 6 to 18 months, followed by 6 drug-free months.

J was trimmed by 3 bases and V by 2 bases; bases with no gene match: 4. The CDR3 consists of 15 residues. CDR1 SGHTA and CDR2 FQGNSA come from the germline V gene. As for treatment: oral pan-JAK inhibitor, 5-10 mg twice daily. Once RNA had been extracted, it was reverse transcribed into cDNA to act as the sequencing template. This table comes from immunoSEQ multiplex PCR, and its TCRdb copy is limited to in-frame clones, with some not included. The sample carries around 180,000 clones, around 60% recorded once. Source: CD4+ T cells sorted from blood, taken around week 47, from a patient treated with tofacitinib. The chain carries TRBV7-2 and TRBJ2-1; 7 bases match TRBD2. This TCR came from a human donor with alopecia areata. The CDR3 sequence: CASSLRRGDYNEQFF. In DNA, the CDR3 is TGTGCCAGCAGCTTACGACGGGGGGACTACAATGAGCAGTTCTTC.